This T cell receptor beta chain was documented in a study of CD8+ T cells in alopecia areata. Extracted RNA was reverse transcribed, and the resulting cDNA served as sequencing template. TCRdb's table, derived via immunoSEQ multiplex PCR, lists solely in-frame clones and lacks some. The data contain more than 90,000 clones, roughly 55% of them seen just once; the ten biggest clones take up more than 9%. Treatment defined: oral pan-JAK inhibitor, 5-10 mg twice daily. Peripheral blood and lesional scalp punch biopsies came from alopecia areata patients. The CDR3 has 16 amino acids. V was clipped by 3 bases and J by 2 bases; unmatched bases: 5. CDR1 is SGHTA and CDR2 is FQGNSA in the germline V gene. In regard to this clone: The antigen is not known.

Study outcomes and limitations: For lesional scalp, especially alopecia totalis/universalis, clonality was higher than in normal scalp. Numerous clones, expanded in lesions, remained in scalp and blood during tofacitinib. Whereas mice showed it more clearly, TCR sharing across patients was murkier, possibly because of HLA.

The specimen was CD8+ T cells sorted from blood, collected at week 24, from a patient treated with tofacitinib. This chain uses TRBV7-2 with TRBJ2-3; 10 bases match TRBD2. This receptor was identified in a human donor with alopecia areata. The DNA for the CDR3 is TGTGCCAGCAGCTTGGTAGCGGGGGGCTCCACAGATACGCAGTATTTT. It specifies CASSLVAGGSTDTQYF. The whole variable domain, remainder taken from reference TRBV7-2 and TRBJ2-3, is GAGVSQSPSNKVTEKGKDVELRCDPISGHTALYWYRQSLGQGLEFLIYFQGNSAPDKSGLPSDRFSAERTGGSVSTLTIQRTQQEDSAVYLCASSLVAGGSTDTQYFGPGTRLTVL.